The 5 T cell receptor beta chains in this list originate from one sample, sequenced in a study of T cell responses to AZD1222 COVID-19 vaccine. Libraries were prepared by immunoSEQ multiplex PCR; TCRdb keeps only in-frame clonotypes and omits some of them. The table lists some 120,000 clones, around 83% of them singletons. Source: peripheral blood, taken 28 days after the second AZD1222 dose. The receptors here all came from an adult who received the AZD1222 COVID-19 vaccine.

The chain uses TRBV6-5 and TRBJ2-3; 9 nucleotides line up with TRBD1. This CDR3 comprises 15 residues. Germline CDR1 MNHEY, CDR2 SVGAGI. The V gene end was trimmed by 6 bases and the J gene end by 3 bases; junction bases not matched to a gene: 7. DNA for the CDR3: TGTGCCAGCAGCAGACCGGGACAGGGAACAGATACGCAGTATTTT. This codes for CASSRPGQGTDTQYF.

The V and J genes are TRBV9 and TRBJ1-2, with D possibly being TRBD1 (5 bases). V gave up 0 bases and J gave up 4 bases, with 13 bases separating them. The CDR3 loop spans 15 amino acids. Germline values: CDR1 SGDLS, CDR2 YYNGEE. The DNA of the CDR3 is TGTGCCAGCAGCGTAGCCGAAGGGGCCCTCTATGGCTACACCTTC. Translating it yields CASSVAEGALYGYTF. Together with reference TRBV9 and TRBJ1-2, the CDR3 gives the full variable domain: DSGVTQTPKHLITATGQRVTLRCSPRSGDLSVYWYQQSLDQGLQFLIQYYNGEERAKGNILERFSAQQFPDLHSELNLSSLELGDSALYFCASSVAEGALYGYTFGSGTRLTVV.

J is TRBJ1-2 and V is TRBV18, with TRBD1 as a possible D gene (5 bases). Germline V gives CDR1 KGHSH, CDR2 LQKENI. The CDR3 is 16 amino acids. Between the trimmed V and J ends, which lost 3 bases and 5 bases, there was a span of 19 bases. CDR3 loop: CASSPSGGSTDYGYTF. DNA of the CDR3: TGTGCCAGCTCACCCTCCGGGGGGAGTACTGATTATGGCTACACCTTC.

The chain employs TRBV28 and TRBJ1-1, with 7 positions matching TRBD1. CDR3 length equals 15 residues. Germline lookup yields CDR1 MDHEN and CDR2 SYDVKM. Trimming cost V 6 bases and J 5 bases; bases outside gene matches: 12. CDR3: CASRGGNRGRTEAFF. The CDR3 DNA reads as TGTGCCAGCAGGGGGGGTAACAGGGGCAGGACTGAAGCTTTCTTT.

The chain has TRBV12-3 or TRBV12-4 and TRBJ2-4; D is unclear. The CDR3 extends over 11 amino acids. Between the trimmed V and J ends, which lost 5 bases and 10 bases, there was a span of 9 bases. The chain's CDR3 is CASSPAGIQYF. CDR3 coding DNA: TGTGCCAGCAGTCCCGCCGGGATTCAGTACTTC.